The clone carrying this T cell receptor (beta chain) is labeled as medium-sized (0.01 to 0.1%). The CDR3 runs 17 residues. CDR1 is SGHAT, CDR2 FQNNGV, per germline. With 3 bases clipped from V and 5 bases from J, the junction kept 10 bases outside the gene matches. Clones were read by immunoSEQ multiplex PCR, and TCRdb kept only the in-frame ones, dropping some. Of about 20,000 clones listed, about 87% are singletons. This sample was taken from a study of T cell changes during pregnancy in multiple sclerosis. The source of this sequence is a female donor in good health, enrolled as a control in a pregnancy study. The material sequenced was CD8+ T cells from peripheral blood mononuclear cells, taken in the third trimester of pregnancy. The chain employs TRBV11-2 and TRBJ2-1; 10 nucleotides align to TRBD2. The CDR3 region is CASSFGPGLAQNNEQFF. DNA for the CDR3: TGTGCCAGCAGCTTTGGTCCGGGACTAGCGCAGAACAATGAGCAGTTCTTC.